The 3 T cell receptor beta chains given below trace back to one sample, sequenced in a study of T cell repertoires in cytomegalovirus infection. TCRdb re-analysed the reads in MiXCR, keeping a single row per CDR3 protein. The sample gives about 58,000 distinct CDR3 sequences, 15% to 25% of which show up once; around 59% is in the top ten. These TCRs are of unknown antigen specificity. Source: CD8+ T cells from cultured PBMCs, taken from culture after CMV antigen stimulation. The receptors derive from a human donor in good health (CMV status not recorded). Some clones in this sample may be carry-over from other donors' samples.

Many counts were recorded for this clonotype. The genes are TRBV7-6 and TRBJ2-6; D possibly corresponds to TRBD1 (5 bases). The V end was cut by 5 bases, the J end by 4 bases, with 15 bases between. Germline assignment: CDR1 SGHVS and CDR2 FNYEAQ. This CDR3 has 16 amino acids. CDR3 sequence: CASSLASGSGANVLTF. The CDR3 DNA follows: TGTGCCAGCAGCCTCGCGTCAGGGTCCGGGGCCAACGTCCTGACTTTC.

This clonotype was seen more than once but under ten times. This CDR3 reads CSATRGGHRTDTQYF. In nucleotides, the CDR3 is TGCAGTGCCACCCGCGGGGGGCACCGCACAGATACGCAGTATTTT. The chain recombines TRBV20-1 with TRBJ2-3; 8 bases map to TRBD2. The trim removed 6 bases at V and 1 base at J, leaving 9 bases unmatched. CDR3 length: 15 amino acids. Germline V gene lookup returns CDR1 DFQATT and CDR2 SNEGSKA (reference sequence).

This clonotype has more than one count but fewer than ten. The chain links TRBV7-2 to TRBJ1-5; a possible D gene is TRBD1 (6 bases). Germline CDR1 reads SGHTA; CDR2 reads FQGNSA. This CDR3 is 13 amino acids long. V lost 5 bases to trimming and J lost 7 bases, with 12 bases between them. The CDR3 nucleotides read TGTGCCAGCAGCCCCGGGGGGGGCCAGCCCCAGCATTTT. Its protein is CASSPGGGQPQHF.